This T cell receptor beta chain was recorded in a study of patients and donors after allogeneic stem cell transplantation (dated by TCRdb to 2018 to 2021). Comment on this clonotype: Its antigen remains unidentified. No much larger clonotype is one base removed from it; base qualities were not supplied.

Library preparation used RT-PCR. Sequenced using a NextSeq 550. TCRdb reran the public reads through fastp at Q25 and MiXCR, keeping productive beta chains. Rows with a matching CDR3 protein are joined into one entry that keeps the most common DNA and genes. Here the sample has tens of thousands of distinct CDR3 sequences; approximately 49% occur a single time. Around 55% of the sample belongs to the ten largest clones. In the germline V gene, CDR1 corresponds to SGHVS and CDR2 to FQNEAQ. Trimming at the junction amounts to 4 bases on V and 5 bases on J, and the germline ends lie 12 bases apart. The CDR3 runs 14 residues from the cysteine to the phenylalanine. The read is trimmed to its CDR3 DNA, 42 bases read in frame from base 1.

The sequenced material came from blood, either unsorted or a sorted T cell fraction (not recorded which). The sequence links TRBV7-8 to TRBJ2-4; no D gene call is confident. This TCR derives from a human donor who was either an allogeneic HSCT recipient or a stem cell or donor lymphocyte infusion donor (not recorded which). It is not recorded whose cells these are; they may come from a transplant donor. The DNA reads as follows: TGTGCCAGCAGCTCCGTCGGTATCCAAAACATTCAGTACTTC. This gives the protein CASSSVGIQNIQYF.